This T cell receptor beta chain was obtained from a study of T cell responses to AZD1222 COVID-19 vaccine. The ends were cut back, 6 bases at V and 2 bases at J, with 4 bases in the middle. The CDR3 totals 11 residues. With regard to this clone: Antigen: not known.

Method: immunoSEQ multiplex PCR; TCRdb's copy keeps in-frame clones and lacks some. The sample has under 150,000 clones; 75% to 90% are singletons. Notes on the study in general: The donor group comprised mostly white British people and more females; the analysis possibly underestimated clonal diversity. The peak T cell response came first, and repertoires were sampled only after it.

The origin of this receptor is an adult in good health. This chain joins TRBV12-3 or TRBV12-4 and TRBJ1-2; D not certain. The sample consisted of peripheral blood, taken on day 0 of MenACWY control vaccination. In DNA, the CDR3 is TGTGCCAGCAGCCCCAACTATGGCTACACCTTC. Translation gives CASSPNYGYTF.